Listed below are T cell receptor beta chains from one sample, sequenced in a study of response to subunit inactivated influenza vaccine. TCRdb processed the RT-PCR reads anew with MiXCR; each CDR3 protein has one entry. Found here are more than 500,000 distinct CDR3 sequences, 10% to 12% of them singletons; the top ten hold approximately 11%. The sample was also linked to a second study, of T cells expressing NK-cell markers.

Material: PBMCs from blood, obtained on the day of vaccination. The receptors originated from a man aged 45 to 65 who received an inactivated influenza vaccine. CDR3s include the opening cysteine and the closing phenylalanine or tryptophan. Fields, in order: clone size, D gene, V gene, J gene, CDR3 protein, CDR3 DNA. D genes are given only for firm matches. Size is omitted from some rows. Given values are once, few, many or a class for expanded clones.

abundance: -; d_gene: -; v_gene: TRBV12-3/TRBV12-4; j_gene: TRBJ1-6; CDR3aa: CASSHQSSPLHF; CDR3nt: TGTGCCAGCAGTCACCAGAGTTCGCCCCTCCACTTT
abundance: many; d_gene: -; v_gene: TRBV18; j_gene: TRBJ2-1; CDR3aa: CASSPPGYNEQFF; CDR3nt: TGTGCCAGCTCACCTCCCGGGTACAATGAGCAGTTCTTC
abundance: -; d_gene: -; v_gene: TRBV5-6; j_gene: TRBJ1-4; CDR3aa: CASSLGGSEKLFF; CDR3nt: TGTGCCAGCAGCTTAGGAGGGAGTGAAAAACTGTTTTTT
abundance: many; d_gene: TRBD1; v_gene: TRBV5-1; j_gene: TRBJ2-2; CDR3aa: CASSPTPQGATNTGELFF; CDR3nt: TGCGCCAGCAGCCCGACACCACAGGGGGCTACGAACACCGGGGAGCTGTTTTTT
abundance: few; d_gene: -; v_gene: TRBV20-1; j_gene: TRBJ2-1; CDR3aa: CSARDLIGSSYNEQFF; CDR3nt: TGCAGTGCTAGAGATCTGATCGGTAGCTCCTACAATGAGCAGTTCTTC
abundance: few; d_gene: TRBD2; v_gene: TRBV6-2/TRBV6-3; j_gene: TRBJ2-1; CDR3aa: CASSYLISGGTLRFF; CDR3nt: TGTGCCAGCAGTTACCTAATCTCCGGGGGGACTCTTCGGTTCTTC
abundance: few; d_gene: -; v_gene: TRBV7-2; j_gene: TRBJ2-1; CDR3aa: CASSDIGGTSYNEQFF; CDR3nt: TGTGCCAGCAGCGATATAGGGGGGACGTCCTACAATGAGCAGTTCTTC
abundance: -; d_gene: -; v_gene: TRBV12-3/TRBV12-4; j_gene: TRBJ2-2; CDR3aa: CASSLYSAGELFF; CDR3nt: TGTGCCAGCAGTTTATACAGTGCCGGGGAGCTGTTTTTT
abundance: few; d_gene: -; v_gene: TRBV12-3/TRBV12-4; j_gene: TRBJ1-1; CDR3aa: CASSPRGGNTEAFF; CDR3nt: TGTGCCAGCAGTCCCCGTGGGGGGAACACTGAAGCTTTCTTT
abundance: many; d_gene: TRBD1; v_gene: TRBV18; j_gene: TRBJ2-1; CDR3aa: CASSQEGQVRDEQFF; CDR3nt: TGTGCCAGCTCACAAGAAGGACAGGTCCGTGATGAGCAGTTCTTC
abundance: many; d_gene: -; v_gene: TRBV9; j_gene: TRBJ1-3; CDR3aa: CASSVGAGNSGNTIYF; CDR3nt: TGTGCCAGCAGCGTAGGAGCAGGCAACTCTGGAAACACCATATATTTT
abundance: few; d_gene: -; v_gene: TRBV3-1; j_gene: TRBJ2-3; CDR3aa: CASSQVSPDTQYF; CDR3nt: TGTGCCAGCAGCCAAGTTTCCCCAGATACGCAGTATTTT
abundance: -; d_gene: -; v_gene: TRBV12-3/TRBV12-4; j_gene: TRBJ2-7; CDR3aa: CASSFGAYPPEQYF; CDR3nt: TGTGCCAGCAGTTTCGGGGCCTATCCACCCGAGCAGTACTTC
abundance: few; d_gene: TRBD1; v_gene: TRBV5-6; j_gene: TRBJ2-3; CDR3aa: CASSLPTGGSTDTQYF; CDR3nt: TGTGCCAGCAGCCTGCCGACAGGGGGAAGCACAGATACGCAGTATTTT
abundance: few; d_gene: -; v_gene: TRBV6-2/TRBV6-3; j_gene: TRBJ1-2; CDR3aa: CASSYGQSNYGYTF; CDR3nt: TGTGCCAGCAGTTACGGACAATCTAACTATGGCTACACCTTC
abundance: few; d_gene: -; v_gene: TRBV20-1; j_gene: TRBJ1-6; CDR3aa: CSARDQVQDSPLHF; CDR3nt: TGCAGTGCTAGAGATCAGGTGCAAGATTCACCCCTCCACTTT
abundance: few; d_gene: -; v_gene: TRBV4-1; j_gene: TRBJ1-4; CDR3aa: CASSQPRGVNEKLFF; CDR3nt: TGCGCCAGCAGCCAACCTAGGGGGGTCAATGAAAAACTGTTTTTT
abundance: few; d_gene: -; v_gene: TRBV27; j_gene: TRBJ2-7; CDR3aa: CASSSIGNEQYF; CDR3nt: TGTGCCAGCAGTTCCATCGGAAACGAGCAGTACTTC
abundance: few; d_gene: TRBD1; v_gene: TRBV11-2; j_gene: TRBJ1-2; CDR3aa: CASTDRAYGYTF; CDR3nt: TGTGCCAGCACGGACAGGGCGTATGGCTACACCTTC
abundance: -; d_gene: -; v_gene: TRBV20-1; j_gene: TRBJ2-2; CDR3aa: CSARDRTQLGGELFF; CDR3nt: TGCAGTGCTAGAGATCGAACCCAGTTGGGCGGGGAGCTGTTTTTT
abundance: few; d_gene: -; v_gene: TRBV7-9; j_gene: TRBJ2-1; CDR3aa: CATLFYGLASYNEQFF; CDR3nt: TGTGCCACTCTCTTTTACGGGCTGGCCTCCTACAATGAGCAGTTCTTC
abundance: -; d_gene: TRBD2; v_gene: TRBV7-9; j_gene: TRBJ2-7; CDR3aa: CASSFSGRIYEQYF; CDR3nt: TGTGCCAGCAGCTTTAGCGGGAGGATCTACGAGCAGTACTTC
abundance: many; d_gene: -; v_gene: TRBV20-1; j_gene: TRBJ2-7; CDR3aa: CSAGRLLTYEQYF; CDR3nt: TGCAGTGCTGGACGACTGCTGACCTACGAGCAGTACTTC
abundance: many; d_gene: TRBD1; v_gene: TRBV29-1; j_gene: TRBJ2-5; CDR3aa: CSAGQGKETQYF; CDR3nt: TGCAGCGCCGGACAGGGGAAAGAGACCCAGTACTTC
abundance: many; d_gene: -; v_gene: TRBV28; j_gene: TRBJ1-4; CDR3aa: CASSSPTPMDEKLFF; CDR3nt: TGTGCCAGCAGTTCCCCGACACCAATGGATGAAAAACTGTTTTTT
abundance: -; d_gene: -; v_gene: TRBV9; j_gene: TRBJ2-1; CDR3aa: CASSVSGASYNEQFF; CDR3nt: TGTGCCAGCAGCGTCTCGGGAGCAAGCTACAATGAGCAGTTCTTC
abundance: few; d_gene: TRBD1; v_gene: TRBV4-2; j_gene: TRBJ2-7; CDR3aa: CASSQDMAGGYEQYF; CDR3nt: TGTGCCAGCAGCCAAGATATGGCAGGGGGCTACGAGCAGTACTTC
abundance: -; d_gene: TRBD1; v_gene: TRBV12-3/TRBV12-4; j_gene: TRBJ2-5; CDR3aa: CASSGRDSLMFETQYF; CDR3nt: TGTGCCAGCAGTGGTCGGGACAGCCTTATGTTCGAGACCCAGTACTTC
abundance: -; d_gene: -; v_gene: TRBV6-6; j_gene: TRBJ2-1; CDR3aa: CASGTSHGEQFF; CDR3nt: TGTGCCAGCGGAACTAGTCACGGTGAGCAGTTCTTC
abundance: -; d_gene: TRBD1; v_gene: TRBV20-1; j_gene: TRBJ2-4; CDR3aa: CSAPTGGVDIQYF; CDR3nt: TGCAGTGCTCCAACAGGGGGCGTAGACATTCAGTACTTC
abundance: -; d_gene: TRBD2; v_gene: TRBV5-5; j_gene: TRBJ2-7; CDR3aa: CASSLSGGPDYEQYF; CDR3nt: TGTGCCAGCAGCCTCTCGGGGGGACCTGACTACGAGCAGTACTTC
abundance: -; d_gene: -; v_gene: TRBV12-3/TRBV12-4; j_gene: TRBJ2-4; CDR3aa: CASSLGELAKNIQYF; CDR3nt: TGTGCCAGCAGTTTAGGGGAACTAGCCAAAAACATTCAGTACTTC